One T cell receptor (beta chain) is described in this entry. The data stem from a study of response to subunit inactivated influenza vaccine. The V and J ends lost 1 base and 4 bases respectively, with 17 bases between them. The CDR3 runs 18 residues. Germline lookup yields CDR1 LGHNA and CDR2 YNFKEQ. MiXCR, run by TCRdb on the RT-PCR reads, gives a single entry per CDR3 protein. The sample has under 850,000 distinct CDR3 sequences, roughly 20% seen once; the top ten hold roughly a tenth. The TCR originated in a man aged 45-60 years who received an inactivated influenza vaccine. The chain couples TRBV4-2 to TRBJ2-6; no reliable D call. The sequenced sample was PBMCs from blood, obtained roughly 5 days after vaccination. The CDR3 bases are TGTGCCAGCAGCCAAGGTGGCAGCCTGAGGTTGGGGGCCAACGTCCTGACTTTC. Amino acids: CASSQGGSLRLGANVLTF.